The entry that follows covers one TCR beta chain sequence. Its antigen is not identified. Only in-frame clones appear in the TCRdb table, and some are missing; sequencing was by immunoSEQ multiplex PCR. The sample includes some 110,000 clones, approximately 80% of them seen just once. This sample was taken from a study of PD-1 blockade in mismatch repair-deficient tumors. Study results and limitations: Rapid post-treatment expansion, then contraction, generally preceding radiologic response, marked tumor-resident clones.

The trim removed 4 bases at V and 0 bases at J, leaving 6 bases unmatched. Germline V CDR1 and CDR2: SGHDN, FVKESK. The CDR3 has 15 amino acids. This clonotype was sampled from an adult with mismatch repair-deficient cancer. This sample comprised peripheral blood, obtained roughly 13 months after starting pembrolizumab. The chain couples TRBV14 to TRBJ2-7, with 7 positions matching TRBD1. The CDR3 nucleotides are TGTGCCAGCAGCCTTTGGGACAGTAGCTCCTACGAGCAGTACTTC. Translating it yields CASSLWDSSSYEQYF.